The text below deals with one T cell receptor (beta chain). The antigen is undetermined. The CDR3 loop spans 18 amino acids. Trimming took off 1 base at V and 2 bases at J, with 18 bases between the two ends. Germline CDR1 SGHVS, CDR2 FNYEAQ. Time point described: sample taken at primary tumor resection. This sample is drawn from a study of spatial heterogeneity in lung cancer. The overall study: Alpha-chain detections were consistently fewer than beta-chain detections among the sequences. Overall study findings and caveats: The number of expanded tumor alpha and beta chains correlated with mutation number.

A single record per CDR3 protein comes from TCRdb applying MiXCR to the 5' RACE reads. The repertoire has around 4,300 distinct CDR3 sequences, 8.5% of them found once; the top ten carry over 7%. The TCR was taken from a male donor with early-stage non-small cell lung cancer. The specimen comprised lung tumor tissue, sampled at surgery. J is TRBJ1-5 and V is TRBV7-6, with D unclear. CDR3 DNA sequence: TGTGCCAGCAGCTTAGTACGGGGTCGGTCACCGGGCAATCAGCCCCAGCATTTT. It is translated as CASSLVRGRSPGNQPQHF. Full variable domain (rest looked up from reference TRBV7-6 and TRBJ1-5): GAGVSQSPRYKVTKRGQDVALRCDPISGHVSLYWYRQALGQGPEFLTYFNYEAQQDKSGLPNDRFSAERPEGSISTLTIQRTEQRDSAMYRCASSLVRGRSPGNQPQHFGDGTRLSIL.